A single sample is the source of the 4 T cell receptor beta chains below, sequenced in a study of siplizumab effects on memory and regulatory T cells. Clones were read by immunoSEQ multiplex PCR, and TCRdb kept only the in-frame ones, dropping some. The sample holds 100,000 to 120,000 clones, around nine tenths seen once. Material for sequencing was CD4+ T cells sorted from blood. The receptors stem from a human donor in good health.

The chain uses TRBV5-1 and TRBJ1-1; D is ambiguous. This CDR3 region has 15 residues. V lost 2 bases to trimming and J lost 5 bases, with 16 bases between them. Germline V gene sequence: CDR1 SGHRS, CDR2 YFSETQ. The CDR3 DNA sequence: TGCGCCAGCAGCTTTGGGGTCAGTACGTGGACTGAAGCTTTCTTT. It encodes CASSFGVSTWTEAFF.

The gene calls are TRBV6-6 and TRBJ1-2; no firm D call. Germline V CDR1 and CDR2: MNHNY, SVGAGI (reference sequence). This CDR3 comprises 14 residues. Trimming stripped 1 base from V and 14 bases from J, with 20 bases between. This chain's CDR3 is CASSYLETPGSETF. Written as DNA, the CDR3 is TGTGCCAGCAGTTACTTAGAAACGCCGGGGTCAGAAACCTTC.

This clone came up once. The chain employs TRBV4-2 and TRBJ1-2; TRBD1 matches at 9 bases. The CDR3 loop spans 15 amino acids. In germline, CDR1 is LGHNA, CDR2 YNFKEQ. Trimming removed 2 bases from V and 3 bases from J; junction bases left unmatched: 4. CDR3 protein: CASSQRQGVDYGYTF. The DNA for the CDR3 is TGTGCCAGCAGCCAAAGACAGGGGGTCGACTATGGCTACACCTTC.

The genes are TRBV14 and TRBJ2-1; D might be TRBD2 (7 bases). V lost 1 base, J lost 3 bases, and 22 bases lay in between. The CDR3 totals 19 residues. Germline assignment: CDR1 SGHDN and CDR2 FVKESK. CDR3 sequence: CASSQVRGSGDVSYNEQFF. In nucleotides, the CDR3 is TGTGCCAGCAGCCAAGTAAGGGGGAGCGGGGATGTTAGCTACAATGAGCAGTTCTTC.